Presented here are 25 T cell receptor beta chains from one specimen sequenced in a study of blood T cell repertoires in COVID-19 (dated by TCRdb to 2020 to 2022). To prepare the library, the immunoSEQ multiplex PCR assay was applied. Sourced from immuneACCESS, this table was stored by TCRdb with only in-frame sequences that have V and J called. A share of the clones is absent; for the studies checked, an unresolved V gene accounts for under half, and the remainder has no known explanation. This sample has 70,000 to 75,000 clones in its table, and over 75% of those were observed once. The ten largest account for under 6% of the sample. The sample comprised peripheral blood. The receptor source for this set is a human donor in a cohort sampled during active COVID-19.

The chain carries TRBV19 and TRBJ2-1, with TRBD2 identical over 12 bases. The CDR3 contains 17 residues. With V trimmed by 3 bases and J by 9 bases, 12 bases remained unmatched. Per germline, CDR1 LNHDA and CDR2 SQIVND (reference sequence). This chain's CDR3 is CASSMTPSGRALGEQFF. CDR3 nucleotide sequence: TGTGCCAGTAGTATGACCCCTAGCGGGAGGGCCCTCGGTGAGCAGTTCTTC.

The CDR3 region has the DNA TGTGCCAGCAGAACCCATTCTGGACAGGCCTACGAGCAGTACTTC. Residues: CASRTHSGQAYEQYF. The rearrangement links TRBV27 to TRBJ2-7; 7 nucleotides line up with TRBD1. The CDR3 totals 15 residues. Germline V gene data show CDR1 as MNHEY and CDR2 as SMNVEV (reference sequence). V gave up 6 bases and J gave up 2 bases; unmatched junction bases: 10.

The CDR3 loop reads CASSYGHGSYEQYF. The CDR3 DNA follows: TGTGCCAGCAGCTATGGACACGGTTCCTACGAGCAGTACTTC. The chain recombines TRBV5-4 with TRBJ2-7; TRBD1 is a possible D gene (5 bases). Looked up from germline, CDR1 is SGHNT and CDR2 is YYREEE (reference sequence). The CDR3 contains 14 residues. With 3 bases removed from V and 1 base from J, the gap between germline ends came to 11 bases.

J is TRBJ2-7 and V is TRBV2; 7 positions match TRBD2. There are 16 residues in the CDR3. Trimming removed 3 bases from V and 0 bases from J; junction bases left unmatched: 8. Per the germline V gene, CDR1 is SNHLY and CDR2 is FYNNEI. The DNA for the CDR3 is TGTGCCAGCAGTGACCTTAAGCGGGATAGCTCCTACGAGCAGTACTTC. Its translation is CASSDLKRDSSYEQYF.

The chain couples TRBV14 to TRBJ2-2; 10 positions agree with TRBD1. Trimming took 4 bases from V and 8 from J; bases not matched to a gene: 7. The CDR3 totals 15 residues. The V gene's germline CDR1 is SGHDN and CDR2 FVKESK. The CDR3 DNA sequence: TGTGCCAGCAGCCGGGACAGGGGATCCTTAGGGGAGCTGTTTTTT. Protein: CASSRDRGSLGELFF.

This chain connects TRBV5-4 to TRBJ2-5; a weak D match, TRBD1 (6 bases). This CDR3 has 14 residues. Germline CDR1 reads SGHNT; CDR2 reads YYREEE (reference sequence). The germline V and J ends were trimmed by 2 bases and 3 bases, with 11 bases remaining between them. The CDR3 nucleotides are TGTGCCAGCAGCTTCCGAGACAGGAAAGAGACCCAGTACTTC. Translation gives CASSFRDRKETQYF.

The chain has TRBV5-4 and TRBJ2-1; TRBD2 matches 11 bases. Looked up from germline, CDR1 is SGHNT and CDR2 is YYREEE (reference sequence). Trimming at V came to 4 bases and at J to 5 bases, leaving 8 bases not matched to a gene. The CDR3 runs 16 residues. The CDR3 sequence is CASSPYRGLADNEQFF. In DNA, the CDR3 is TGTGCCAGCAGCCCATATCGGGGACTAGCGGACAATGAGCAGTTCTTC.

This clone was recorded a few times. The chain carries TRBV19 and TRBJ2-2; 9 nucleotides match TRBD2. Germline V lookup: CDR1 LNHDA, CDR2 SQIVND (reference sequence). The CDR3 is made up of 15 amino acids. The junction had 2 bases not matched to a gene; V was cut back by 5 bases and J by 1 base. The CDR3 spells CASSHSGGNTGELFF. DNA of the CDR3: TGTGCCAGTAGTCATAGCGGGGGGAACACCGGGGAGCTGTTTTTT.

The chain recombines TRBV28 with TRBJ2-7, with D possibly being TRBD1 (5 bases). Germline CDR1 and CDR2: MDHEN and SYDVKM. V was clipped by 10 bases and J by 3 bases, with 13 bases between them. The CDR3 runs 12 residues. CDR3 residues: CATSGDSYEQYF. The CDR3 DNA sequence: TGTGCCACCTCCGGCGACAGCTACGAGCAGTACTTC.

The V gene is TRBV6-5, the J gene TRBJ1-4, with D perhaps TRBD1 (6 bases). Per the germline V gene, CDR1 is MNHEY and CDR2 is SVGAGI. V lost 4 bases and J lost 7, with 16 bases in between. The CDR3 is 15 amino acids. The CDR3 nucleotides read TGTGCCAGCAGTTCCAAGACAGGCCTGGTTGAAAAACTGTTTTTT. This codes for CASSSKTGLVEKLFF.

This rearrangement joins TRBV3-1 (or the pseudogene TRBV3-2) to TRBJ1-3; the match to TRBD1 covers 7 bases. The CDR3 runs 14 residues. Germline V gene sequence: CDR1 LGHDT, CDR2 YNNKEL (reference sequence). The J segment lost 11 bases and the V segment lost 5 bases, leaving 12 bases of the junction unmatched. The CDR3 protein is CASSLGQLVGAIYF. CDR3 bases: TGTGCCAGCAGCTTGGGACAGCTCGTCGGCGCCATATATTTT.

This clone has a single count. The chain carries TRBV19 and TRBJ1-2; D might be TRBD1 (5 bases). Trimming took 6 bases from V and 6 from J, leaving 20 bases between them. The CDR3 extends over 15 amino acids. CDR1 and CDR2 from the germline V gene are LNHDA and SQIVND (reference sequence). CDR3 sequence reads: CASRRSGKSGDGYTF. In DNA form, the CDR3 reads TGTGCCAGTAGGCGTTCAGGGAAGTCGGGCGATGGCTACACCTTC.

The chain links TRBV27 to TRBJ2-3; TRBD2 matches at 15 bases. Germline V CDR1 and CDR2: MNHEY, SMNVEV (reference sequence). V lost 1 base to trimming and J lost 3 bases; unmatched junction nucleotides: 14. The CDR3 has 21 amino acids. This CDR3 reads CASSLYPPRTSGRGATDTQYF. CDR3 in DNA: TGTGCCAGCAGTTTATACCCCCCGAGGACTAGCGGGAGGGGAGCGACAGATACGCAGTATTTT.

V usage is TRBV19 and J usage is TRBJ1-1; tentatively, D is TRBD1 (6 bases). Germline V gene lookup returns CDR1 LNHDA and CDR2 SQIVND (reference sequence). Trimming stripped 6 bases from V and 5 bases from J, with 13 bases between. This CDR3 has 13 residues. DNA for the CDR3: TGTGCCAGTAGCCATACAGGGTTGACTGAAGCTTTCTTT. It yields the protein CASSHTGLTEAFF.

The V and J genes are TRBV7-2 and TRBJ1-5; D unresolved. Germline V gene sequence: CDR1 SGHTA, CDR2 FQGNSA. CDR3 length equals 15 residues. Trimming left V 3 bases short and J 0 bases short, with 9 bases between. The chain's CDR3 is CASSFEHLSNQPQHF. The CDR3, as DNA: TGTGCCAGCAGCTTTGAACACCTTAGCAATCAGCCCCAGCATTTT.

The rearrangement joins TRBV7-2 to TRBJ2-7, with a weak D call TRBD2 (5 bases). From germline, CDR1 is SGHTA and CDR2 FQGNSA. Trimming pared 5 bases from V and 4 bases from J, leaving 21 bases between. The CDR3 is 16 amino acids. The CDR3 coding sequence is TGTGCCAGCAGCCGCGACACTTTAGGACTGATATACGAGCAGTACTTC. It encodes CASSRDTLGLIYEQYF.

This CDR3 reads CASSPLSGRGADTQYF. In DNA form, the CDR3 reads TGTGCCAGCAGCCCGCTGAGCGGGAGGGGGGCAGATACGCAGTATTTT. The chain links TRBV7-2 to TRBJ2-3; 10 bases map to TRBD2. Germline values: CDR1 SGHTA, CDR2 FQGNSA. CDR3 length: 16 amino acids. V shed 5 bases and J 4 bases; nucleotides not matched to a gene: 9.

The V call is TRBV5-5, the J call TRBJ2-1, with 10 bases aligning to TRBD1. The V and J ends lost 0 bases and 15 bases, in that order; junction bases with no gene match: 6. The CDR3 sequence is 13 residues long. CDR1 and CDR2 from the germline V gene are SGHKS and YYEKEE (reference sequence). The DNA for the CDR3 is TGTGCCAGCAGCTTGGCAGGGACAGGGGATCGGTTCTTC. The encoded protein is CASSLAGTGDRFF. Filled out from reference TRBV5-5 and TRBJ2-1, the complete variable domain reads DAGVTQSPTHLIKTRGQQVTLRCSPISGHKSVSWYQQVLGQGPQFIFQYYEKEERGRGNFPDRFSARQFPNYSSELNVNALLLGDSALYLCASSLAGTGDRFFGPGTRLTVL.

The rearrangement links TRBV10-3 to TRBJ2-1; D is perhaps TRBD1 (6 bases). Trimming left V 2 bases short and J 6 bases short, with 8 bases between. The CDR3 length is 13 residues. The germline V gene encodes CDR1 ENHRY and CDR2 SYGVKD. CDR3 nucleotides: TGTGCCATCAGTGAGAGAGGGGGCAATGAGCAGTTCTTC. This encodes CAISERGGNEQFF.

The gene calls are TRBV27 and TRBJ2-5; 9 nucleotides match TRBD1. Germline V gene sequence: CDR1 MNHEY, CDR2 SMNVEV (reference sequence). V lost 4 bases and J lost 2; bases outside the gene matches: 8. The CDR3 runs 16 residues. This chain's CDR3 is CASSSTGGGDQETQYF. The CDR3 bases are TGTGCCAGCAGTTCAACAGGGGGCGGGGATCAAGAGACCCAGTACTTC.

J is TRBJ1-2 and V is TRBV12-3 or TRBV12-4; D might be TRBD1 (5 bases). Trimming stripped 6 bases from V and 7 bases from J, with 12 bases between. CDR3 length: 12 amino acids. CDR3 region: CASSPAGFGYTF. The CDR3 bases are TGTGCCAGCAGCCCCGCAGGGTTTGGCTACACCTTC.

The genes are TRBV9 and TRBJ1-4, with D maybe TRBD1 (5 bases). From germline, CDR1 is SGDLS and CDR2 YYNGEE. This CDR3 contains 13 residues. Trimming pared 4 bases from V and 6 bases from J, leaving 10 bases between. CDR3 DNA sequence: TGTGCCAGCAGCCTGCTAGGGGATGAAAAACTGTTTTTT. Protein product: CASSLLGDEKLFF.

V and J are TRBV9 and TRBJ1-4; D unclear. The germline CDR1 and CDR2 sequences are SGDLS and YYNGEE. The CDR3 is made up of 15 amino acids. Trimming removed 0 bases at V and 0 bases at J, with 6 bases between. CDR3 in amino acids: CASSVDLATNEKLFF. Here the CDR3 DNA reads TGTGCCAGCAGCGTAGACCTAGCAACTAATGAAAAACTGTTTTTT.

The chain recombines TRBV2 with TRBJ2-1; 7 bases match TRBD1. V lost 0 bases to trimming and J lost 7 bases; unmatched junction nucleotides: 9. Germline CDR1 reads SNHLY; CDR2 reads FYNNEI. CDR3 length equals 16 residues. This chain's CDR3 is CASSEAHRGSGNEQFF. CDR3 in DNA: TGTGCCAGCAGTGAAGCTCACAGGGGCTCTGGAAATGAGCAGTTCTTC.

The chain couples TRBV5-6 to TRBJ2-7; D remains ambiguous. Trimming pared 6 bases from V and 4 bases from J, leaving 14 bases between. Germline V CDR1 and CDR2: SGHDT, YYEEEE. The CDR3 covers 13 residues. The CDR3 region is CASNAGSRYEQYF. The DNA of the CDR3 is TGTGCCAGCAATGCCGGGTCTCGATACGAGCAGTACTTC.